This T cell receptor (beta chain) was obtained from a study of blood T cell repertoires in COVID-19. Per the study methods: Amplifying reference gene primers gave estimates of nucleated cell counts. Sequencing was performed with immunoSEQ multiplex PCR; in TCRdb, only in-frame clones are kept and a portion is missing. Clone size and V and J calls were adopted from that table, with D and trimming inferred from the DNA. The profile shows 150,000 to 200,000 clones, 88% of them singletons. V was pared by 6 bases and J by 3 bases, with 8 bases of the junction left unmatched. This CDR3 region has 15 residues. Germline CDR1 reads SNHLY; CDR2 reads FYNNEI.

The genes are TRBV2 and TRBJ1-5, with TRBD1 matching over 7 bases. The sequence was collected from a human donor in a cohort sampled during active COVID-19. Sequenced input: peripheral blood. CDR3 protein: CASSALDRINQPQHF. CDR3 in DNA: TGTGCCAGCAGCGCCCTGGACAGGATCAATCAGCCCCAGCATTTT.